This TCR beta chain was observed in a study of cytomegalovirus exposure and HLA in healthy donors. The study's findings and limits: Relative to equally common others, HLA-associated TCR beta chains showed greater clonal expansion in a later analysis. Prediction of most subjects' HLA-A and HLA-B alleles by TCR beta sequences was reportedly accurate.

With V trimmed by 7 bases and J by 6 bases, 18 bases remained unmatched. The germline V gene has CDR1 SGDLS and CDR2 YYNGEE. The CDR3 contains 18 residues. PCR involved 60 Vbeta and 13 Jbeta primers. Sequencing used immunoSEQ multiplex PCR; TCRdb keeps in-frame clones, though not all of them. Of 100,000 to 130,000 clones in the sample, 55% to 85% were seen once. To note about this clone: Its specificity is not known.

Sequenced: PBMCs. V gene TRBV9 combines with J gene TRBJ2-2; 10 positions match TRBD2. This receptor was obtained from a man aged 25-40 years in good health and CMV-seronegative. The CDR3 coding sequence is TGTGCCAGCTCCAAACAGGCTAGCGGGAGCGATAGGGCCGGGGAGCTGTTTTTT. Translated, it gives CASSKQASGSDRAGELFF.